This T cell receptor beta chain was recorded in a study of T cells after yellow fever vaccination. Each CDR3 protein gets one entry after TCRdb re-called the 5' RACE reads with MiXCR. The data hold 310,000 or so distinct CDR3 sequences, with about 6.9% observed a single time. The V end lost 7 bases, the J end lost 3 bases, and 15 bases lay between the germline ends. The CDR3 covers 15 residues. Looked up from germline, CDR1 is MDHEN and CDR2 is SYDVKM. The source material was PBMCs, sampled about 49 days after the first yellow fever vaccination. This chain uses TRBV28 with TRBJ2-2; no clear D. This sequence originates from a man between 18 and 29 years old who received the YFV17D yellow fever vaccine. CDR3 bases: TGTGCCAGCACCCCAGTCCGTTACCACACCGGGGAGCTGTTTTTT. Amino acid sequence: CASTPVRYHTGELFF.